This TCR beta chain was obtained from a study of blood T cell repertoires in COVID-19. In the study overall: There were acute and convalescent COVID-19 samples, and they came from the United States, Italy and Spain. PBMCs, B-cell-depleted T cells, or T cells were the source of the cDNA or gDNA that made up the material.

Under the authors' procedure: Quantification of nucleated cells was approximated via reference gene primer amplification. The repertoire was sequenced with immunoSEQ multiplex PCR; TCRdb's copy has only in-frame clones and lacks some. V, J and clone size derive from that table, while D and trimming were established from the DNA sequence. The data show about 76,000 clones, 65% to 90% seen once. The CDR3 has 16 amino acids. Germline V CDR1 and CDR2: SEHNR, FQNEAQ (reference sequence). V trimming: 5 bases; J trimming: 6 bases; junction bases outside the gene matches: 14. This sequence was found in a man of 80 years or more with acute or convalescent COVID-19. The sample consisted of peripheral blood. This sequence joins TRBV7-9 and TRBJ2-3; 7 positions match TRBD2. CDR3 in amino acids: CASSLWGRAPGDTQYF. CDR3 DNA: TGTGCCAGCAGCCTCTGGGGGAGGGCCCCCGGGGATACGCAGTATTTT.